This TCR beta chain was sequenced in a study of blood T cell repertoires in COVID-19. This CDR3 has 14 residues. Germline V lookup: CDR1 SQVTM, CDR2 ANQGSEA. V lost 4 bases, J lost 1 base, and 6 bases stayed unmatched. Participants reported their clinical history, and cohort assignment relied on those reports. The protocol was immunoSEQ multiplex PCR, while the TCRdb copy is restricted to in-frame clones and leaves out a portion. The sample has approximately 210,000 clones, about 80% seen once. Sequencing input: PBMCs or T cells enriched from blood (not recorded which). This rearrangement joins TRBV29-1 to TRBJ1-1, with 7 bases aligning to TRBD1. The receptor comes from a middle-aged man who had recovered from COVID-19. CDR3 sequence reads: CSVGTGSANTEAFF. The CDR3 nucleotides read TGCAGCGTTGGGACAGGCTCCGCGAACACTGAAGCTTTCTTT.